These 30 T cell receptor beta chains were sequenced from one sample in a study of CD8+ T cells in alopecia areata. Extraction of RNA preceded its reverse transcription into cDNA, which served as the sequencing template. Method: immunoSEQ multiplex PCR; TCRdb's copy keeps in-frame clones and lacks some. Altogether fewer than 200,000 clones are present, around 71% being singletons, with the ten largest covering 11%. The sample in question was CD8+ T cells sorted from blood, obtained at week 0. The receptors here all came from a human donor with alopecia areata.

The chain is built from TRBV4-1 and TRBJ2-3; 8 bases map to TRBD2. The CDR3 is 14 residues long. Germline lookup yields CDR1 MGHRA and CDR2 YSYEKL. Trimming at V came to 4 bases and at J to 4 bases, leaving 4 bases not matched to a gene. For the CDR3, the DNA is TGCGCCAGCAGCCTGAGCGGGGGCGCAGATACGCAGTATTTT. It encodes CASSLSGGADTQYF.

The V call is TRBV28, the J call TRBJ2-1, with D possibly being TRBD2 (5 bases). The V gene lost 6 bases and the J gene lost 4 bases, with 16 bases spanning the gap. Looked up from germline, CDR1 is MDHEN and CDR2 is SYDVKM. This CDR3 region has 15 residues. The CDR3 nucleotides read TGTGCCAGCAGCCCCCCCTCGAGAGGGTACAATGAGCAGTTCTTC. It codes for CASSPPSRGYNEQFF.

The chain is built from TRBV5-6 and TRBJ2-2; the D is unclear. Trimming cost V 0 bases and J 6 bases, with 3 bases left between them. The CDR3 is made up of 12 amino acids. CDR1 is SGHDT and CDR2 is YYEEEE in the germline V gene. CDR3 loop: CASSLAAGELFF. DNA of the CDR3: TGTGCCAGCAGCTTGGCGGCCGGGGAGCTGTTTTTT.

This CDR3 reads CASSAREGNNEQFF. CDR3 nucleotide sequence: TGTGCCAGCAGCGCACGAGAGGGCAACAATGAGCAGTTCTTC. This chain uses TRBV11-3 with TRBJ2-1; TRBD2 is a possible D gene (5 bases). The germline gives CDR1 SGHNT, CDR2 YENEEA. The ends were cut back, 5 bases at V and 5 bases at J, with 13 bases in the middle. The CDR3 extends over 14 amino acids.

The V call is TRBV6-5, the J call TRBJ1-4; unclear D gene. CDR3 length: 16 residues. The germline V gene encodes CDR1 MNHEY and CDR2 SVGAGI. Trimming pared 0 bases from V and 4 bases from J, leaving 12 bases between. The CDR3 DNA follows: TGTGCCAGCAGTTACTCGATACCCCCCTATAATGAAAAACTGTTTTTT. Protein: CASSYSIPPYNEKLFF.

This clone was detected only a few times. The CDR3 DNA sequence: TGTGCCAGCAGCCAAGGGGGGACCTACGAGCAGTACTTC. Translated, it gives CASSQGGTYEQYF. The chain has TRBV4-2 and TRBJ2-7; D may match TRBD1 or TRBD2 (5 bases each). The V end lost 1 base, the J end lost 2 bases, and 6 bases lay between the germline ends. The CDR3 runs to 13 residues. CDR1 and CDR2 from the germline V gene are LGHNA and YNFKEQ.

The rearrangement uses TRBV6-1 and TRBJ2-7, with D perhaps matching TRBD1 or TRBD2 (5 bases each). CDR3 length: 13 residues. Trimming left V 3 bases short and J 4 bases short, with 10 bases between. CDR1 is MNHNS and CDR2 is SASEGT in the germline V gene. The CDR3 loop reads CASSDRGRYEQYF. The CDR3, as DNA: TGTGCCAGCAGTGATCGGGGCAGATACGAGCAGTACTTC.

The chain is built from TRBV5-1 and TRBJ1-1; D ambiguous. Germline CDR1 SGHRS, CDR2 YFSETQ. Trimming cost V 0 bases and J 10 bases, with 10 bases left between them. This CDR3 spans 12 amino acids. For the CDR3, the DNA is TGCGCCAGCAGCTTGGACGCGGGTGGAGCTTTCTTT. Translated, it gives CASSLDAGGAFF.

V is TRBV28 and J is TRBJ2-3, with D maybe TRBD1 (6 bases). Trimming pared 5 bases from V and 5 bases from J, leaving 20 bases between. The CDR3 has 16 amino acids. CDR1 is MDHEN and CDR2 is SYDVKM in the germline V gene. The DNA of the CDR3 is TGTGCCAGCAGTCGACCTCTCACAGGGCTGGAAGATACGCAGTATTTT. Translation gives CASSRPLTGLEDTQYF. Based on the CDR3 plus reference TRBV28 and TRBJ2-3, the full variable domain is DVKVTQSSRYLVKRTGEKVFLECVQDMDHENMFWYRQDPGLGLRLIYFSYDVKMKEKGDIPEGYSVSREKKERFSLILESASTNQTSMYLCASSRPLTGLEDTQYFGPGTRLTVL.

This clone was seen only a few times. The genes are TRBV7-9 and TRBJ2-7; maybe TRBD2 (5 bases). The CDR3 runs to 12 residues. Germline-derived CDR1 and CDR2 are SEHNR and FQNEAQ (reference sequence). The ends were cut back, 5 bases at V and 6 bases at J, with 11 bases in the middle. The CDR3 reads CASSASSSEQYF. For the CDR3, the DNA is TGTGCCAGCAGCGCTAGCAGCTCCGAGCAGTACTTC. The entire variable domain, with the rest obtained from reference TRBV7-9 and TRBJ2-7, is as follows: DTGVSQNPRHKITKRGQNVTFRCDPISEHNRLYWYRQTLGQGPEFLTYFQNEAQLEKSRLLSDRFSAERPKGSFSTLEIQRTEQGDSAMYLCASSASSSEQYFGPGTRLTVT.

The chain links TRBV6-5 to TRBJ2-1; tentative D call: TRBD2 (5 bases). The V and J ends lost 2 bases and 10 bases respectively, with 15 bases between them. Germline lookup yields CDR1 MNHEY and CDR2 SVGAGI. The CDR3 extends over 14 amino acids. The CDR3 DNA is TGTGCCAGCAGTTACAGAGGAGGACCACGCGAGCAGTTCTTC. This codes for CASSYRGGPREQFF.

V and J are TRBV5-6 and TRBJ2-7; no reliable D call. The CDR3 loop spans 12 amino acids. Germline values: CDR1 SGHDT, CDR2 YYEEEE. Trimming took 4 bases from V and 2 from J, leaving 7 bases between them. The CDR3 here is CASSTGPYEQYF. The CDR3 region has the DNA TGTGCCAGCAGCACCGGCCCCTACGAGCAGTACTTC. The full variable domain, with the rest looked up from reference TRBV5-6 and TRBJ2-7, is DAGVTQSPTHLIKTRGQQVTLRCSPKSGHDTVSWYQQALGQGPQFIFQYYEEEERQRGNFPDRFSGHQFPNYSSELNVNALLLGDSALYLCASSTGPYEQYFGPGTRLTVT.

There are a few counts of this clone. The chain has TRBV2 and TRBJ2-3; D unresolved. The V and J ends lost 2 bases and 0 bases respectively, with 15 bases between them. The CDR3 has 17 residues. Germline-derived CDR1 and CDR2 are SNHLY and FYNNEI. CDR3 protein: CASSETVDPSSTDTQYF. CDR3 DNA sequence: TGTGCCAGCAGTGAAACGGTGGACCCCTCAAGCACAGATACGCAGTATTTT.

The V gene is TRBV4-2, the J gene TRBJ2-4; the match to TRBD2 covers 7 bases. Looked up from germline, CDR1 is LGHNA and CDR2 is YNFKEQ. V gave up 1 base and J gave up 10 bases; unmatched junction bases: 10. The CDR3 contains 15 residues. CDR3 DNA sequence: TGTGCCAGCAGCCAAGGAGCCAGGACTAGACTTATTCAGTACTTC. It yields the protein CASSQGARTRLIQYF.

This clone was counted a few times. The rearrangement links TRBV4-1 to TRBJ1-2; 9 bases line up with TRBD1. V shed 1 base and J 3 bases; nucleotides not matched to a gene: 9. The CDR3 is made up of 17 amino acids. Germline V gene lookup returns CDR1 MGHRA and CDR2 YSYEKL. In DNA form, the CDR3 reads TGCGCCAGCAGCCAAGGTGAGGACAGGGGACCTTACTATGGCTACACCTTC. Protein sequence: CASSQGEDRGPYYGYTF.

The chain joins TRBV7-9 to TRBJ1-2; tentatively, D is TRBD1 (5 bases). The CDR3 contains 12 residues. Deletions cut 1 base from V and 8 bases from J, with 8 bases between. Germline CDR1 SEHNR, CDR2 FQNEAQ (reference sequence). CDR3: CASSLGGEGYTF. In DNA form, the CDR3 reads TGTGCCAGCAGCTTAGGAGGGGAAGGCTACACCTTC.

The chain combines TRBV7-9 with TRBJ2-7, with D maybe TRBD1 (6 bases). Germline CDR1 reads SEHNR; CDR2 reads FQNEAQ (reference sequence). This CDR3 contains 16 residues. Trimming removed 5 bases from V and 2 bases from J, with 19 bases in between. CDR3 loop: CASSPSYASGAYEQYF. CDR3 in DNA: TGTGCCAGCAGCCCATCCTATGCTTCAGGGGCCTACGAGCAGTACTTC.

J is TRBJ2-7 and V is TRBV28, with D tentatively TRBD1 (5 bases). This CDR3 region has 14 residues. Germline V gene data show CDR1 as MDHEN and CDR2 as SYDVKM. The germline V and J ends were trimmed by 5 bases and 2 bases, with 13 bases remaining between them. CDR3 DNA sequence: TGTGCCAGCAGTAAGAGGACAAGGCCCTACGAGCAGTACTTC. The encoded protein is CASSKRTRPYEQYF.

J is TRBJ2-3 and V is TRBV13, with D possibly being TRBD2 (6 bases). The V end lost 7 bases, the J end lost 2 bases, and 16 bases lay between the germline ends. The germline V gene encodes CDR1 PRHDT and CDR2 FYEKMQ (reference sequence). The CDR3 is made up of 15 amino acids. CDR3 amino acids: CASNLRGFSTDTQYF. The CDR3 DNA sequence: TGTGCCAGCAATTTACGGGGGTTTTCCACAGATACGCAGTATTTT.

V and J are TRBV5-6 and TRBJ1-6; D possibly corresponds to TRBD1 (5 bases). V lost 2 bases and J lost 11, with 23 bases in between. The CDR3 contains 17 residues. Germline CDR1 reads SGHDT; CDR2 reads YYEEEE. The CDR3 coding sequence is TGTGCCAGCAGCTTATCCCCCCACCGGGCCCGGGGCCCACCCCTCCACTTT. Translated, it gives CASSLSPHRARGPPLHF.

The chain combines TRBV7-7 with TRBJ2-7; D is perhaps TRBD2 (5 bases). V was clipped by 2 bases and J by 5 bases, with 16 bases between them. Germline CDR1 SSHAT, CDR2 FNYEAQ (reference sequence). The CDR3 contains 15 residues. The CDR3 loop is CASSLSLRGTDEQYF. CDR3 bases: TGTGCCAGCAGCTTATCATTACGGGGAACGGACGAGCAGTACTTC.

The count of this clone is one. J is TRBJ2-3 and V is TRBV7-3; D is possibly TRBD1 (5 bases). V gave up 5 bases and J gave up 1 base, with 13 bases separating them. The CDR3 consists of 15 residues. Germline loops: CDR1 SGHTA, CDR2 FQGTGA. In DNA form, the CDR3 reads TGTGCCAGCAGCCGACAGTCCCCCCGCACAGATACGCAGTATTTT. Its protein product is CASSRQSPRTDTQYF.

This chain joins TRBV12-5 and TRBJ1-5, with D maybe TRBD1 (6 bases). The CDR3 length is 15 residues. Trimming cost V 7 bases and J 3 bases, with 16 bases left between them. CDR1 and CDR2 (germline): LGHNT, FRNRAP. The CDR3, as DNA: TGTGCTAGTGTACAGGGCAGGCGTATCAATCAGCCCCAGCATTTT. Translating gives CASVQGRRINQPQHF. The variable domain in full, with the rest retrieved from reference TRBV12-5 and TRBJ1-5, is DARVTQTPRHKVTEMGQEVTMRCQPILGHNTVFWYRQTMMQGLELLAYFRNRAPLDDSGMPKDRFSAEMPDATLATLKIQPSEPRDSAVYFCASVQGRRINQPQHFGDGTRLSIL.

This chain links TRBV7-9 with TRBJ2-7, with 8 nucleotides matching TRBD1. After removal of 5 bases from V and 2 bases from J, the junction contained 5 bases not matched to a gene. The CDR3 extends over 14 amino acids. Germline values: CDR1 SEHNR, CDR2 FQNEAQ (reference sequence). The CDR3 is CASSGRDRPYEQYF. In DNA form, the CDR3 reads TGTGCCAGCAGCGGTCGGGACAGGCCCTACGAGCAGTACTTC.

This clone was observed a few times. The chain uses TRBV7-2 and TRBJ2-7; D ambiguous. Per the germline V gene, CDR1 is SGHTA and CDR2 is FQGNSA. Trimming took 1 base from V and 7 from J, leaving 5 bases between them. This CDR3 is built from 11 residues. The CDR3 is CASSLEWEQYF. The CDR3 nucleotides are TGTGCCAGCAGCTTAGAGTGGGAGCAGTACTTC.

This clone was counted a few times. The rearrangement links TRBV14 to TRBJ1-4, with D uncertain. Trimming removed 6 bases from V and 8 bases from J, with 10 bases in between. CDR1 SGHDN and CDR2 FVKESK come from the germline V gene. The CDR3 length is 12 residues. The CDR3 DNA sequence: TGTGCCAGCAGTCTACTGGGGGAAAAACTGTTTTTT. Amino acids: CASSLLGEKLFF. Using reference TRBV14 and TRBJ1-4 for the parts outside the CDR3, the full variable domain is EAGVTQFPSHSVIEKGQTVTLRCDPISGHDNLYWYRRVMGKEIKFLLHFVKESKQDESGMPNNRFLAERTGGTYSTLKVQPAELEDSGVYFCASSLLGEKLFFGSGTQLSVL.

The chain combines TRBV9 with TRBJ2-6, with D hard to call. This CDR3 comprises 17 residues. From germline, CDR1 is SGDLS and CDR2 YYNGEE. Trimming pared 0 bases from V and 0 bases from J, leaving 10 bases between. DNA for the CDR3: TGTGCCAGCAGCGTAGTGATAGGGTACTCTGGGGCCAACGTCCTGACTTTC. This gives the protein CASSVVIGYSGANVLTF.

CDR3 in DNA: TGTGCCTGGAGTGTAGGCCAGGGGGATATCGGCTACGAGCAGTACTTC. Amino acids: CAWSVGQGDIGYEQYF. The chain carries TRBV30 and TRBJ2-7, with TRBD1 matching over 7 bases. The V and J ends lost 0 bases and 3 bases, in that order; junction bases with no gene match: 11. Germline V lookup: CDR1 GTSNPN, CDR2 SVGIG (reference sequence). The length of the CDR3 is 16 residues. Supplemented by reference TRBV30 and TRBJ2-7, the full variable domain reads SQTIHQWPATLVQPVGSPLSLECTVEGTSNPNLYWYRQAAGRGLQLLFYSVGIGQISSEVPQNLSASRPQDRQFILSSKKLLLSDSGFYLCAWSVGQGDIGYEQYFGPGTRLTVT.

This sequence joins TRBV27 and TRBJ2-2, with D possibly being TRBD1 (5 bases). V was pared by 0 bases and J by 0 bases, with 14 bases between. This CDR3 has 18 residues. Germline lookup yields CDR1 MNHEY and CDR2 SMNVEV (reference sequence). CDR3 loop: CASSLSFYRRANTGELFF. CDR3 coding DNA: TGTGCCAGCAGTTTATCGTTTTACAGGAGAGCGAACACCGGGGAGCTGTTTTTT.

This chain connects TRBV29-1 to TRBJ1-2, with D unclear. Trimming cost V 6 bases and J 8 bases, with 16 bases left between them. This CDR3 has 12 amino acids. Germline-derived CDR1 and CDR2 are SQVTM and ANQGSEA. The CDR3 DNA reads TGCAGCGTCCCGCCGGGCCCTAGGGGCTACACCTTC. This sequence encodes CSVPPGPRGYTF.